This entry is about one T cell receptor beta chain. The assay was immunoSEQ multiplex PCR, and TCRdb's table has in-frame clones only and misses some. The sample shows some 30,000 clones, 75% to 90% of them seen only once. The sample originates from a study of sequential checkpoint blockade in melanoma. Treatment noted: randomized to nivolumab then ipilimumab (arm A) or the reverse (arm B). CDR3 length equals 15 residues. The germline V gene has CDR1 MGHRA and CDR2 YSYEKL. Trimming cost V 2 bases and J 0 bases, with 9 bases left between them. This sequence was found in a human donor with melanoma. The chain recombines TRBV4-1 with TRBJ2-3, with D possibly matching TRBD1 (5 bases). This specimen consisted of CD8+ T cells sorted from blood (inferred from file names), obtained from a patient given nivolumab and ipilimumab in sequence. CDR3: CASSQYQGSTDTQYF. Here the CDR3 DNA reads TGCGCCAGCAGCCAATATCAGGGAAGCACAGATACGCAGTATTTT.